There are a few counts of the clone carrying this TCR beta chain. Primed by a sample-barcoded 5' primer and a J-beta primer mix, a second PCR proceeded for 7 to 11 cycles. MiXCR, applied by TCRdb to the 5' RACE reads, yields one record per CDR3 protein. The sample records 800,000 to 1,300,000 distinct CDR3 sequences, 20% to 25% being singletons. V dropped 4 bases and J dropped 6; count of bases not matched to a gene: 3. Germline assignment: CDR1 KGHDR and CDR2 SFDVKD. The CDR3 has 13 amino acids. The data were taken from a study of blood T cells in healthy people across ages. The same specimen was also included in a second study, on T cells of mothers and their children. Per that paper: The authors identified no persistent microchimeric T cell clones.

What was sequenced was blood. The sequence came from a girl aged 2 to 9 in good health. This chain joins TRBV24-1 and TRBJ1-2, with 8 nucleotides matching TRBD1. DNA of the CDR3: TGTGCCACCAGTGACTGGGACAGGCATGGCTACACCTTC. It codes for CATSDWDRHGYTF.